This entry lists 3 T cell receptor beta chains sequenced from one sample in a study of shared clonotypes between healthy human individuals. TCRdb's copy holds only in-frame clones and misses some; the assay was immunoSEQ multiplex PCR. The sample yields around 1.5 million clones, roughly 98% seen once. Sequenced: naive CD4+ T cells sorted from blood. Regarding subset: CD45RA+ positively selected. These receptors originate from a man aged 25-40 years in good health.

The rearrangement links TRBV9 to TRBJ1-2; D ambiguous. The germline V and J ends were trimmed by 3 bases and 6 bases, with 15 bases remaining between them. From germline, CDR1 is SGDLS and CDR2 YYNGEE. The CDR3 contains 14 residues. DNA of the CDR3: TGTGCCAGCAGCGGACGTGGTGGGCCACATGGCTACACCTTC. Translation gives CASSGRGGPHGYTF.

This clone has a single count. This CDR3 is also generated by other DNA sequences in the sample. The chain combines TRBV5-1 with TRBJ2-5; 10 positions agree with TRBD1. Looked up from germline, CDR1 is SGHRS and CDR2 is YFSETQ. The CDR3 length is 15 residues. The trim removed 0 bases at V and 1 base at J, leaving 0 bases unmatched. CDR3 in amino acids: CASSLGDRGQETQYF. The CDR3 nucleotides are TGCGCCAGCAGCTTGGGGGACAGGGGCCAAGAGACCCAGTACTTC.

The rearrangement links TRBV7-2 to TRBJ2-7, with 7 bases identical to TRBD1. The CDR3 covers 14 residues. Germline V gene sequence: CDR1 SGHTA, CDR2 FQGNSA. The junction had 2 bases not matched to a gene; V was cut back by 3 bases and J by 0 bases. The CDR3 DNA sequence: TGTGCCAGCAGCTTTGGGACAGCCTCCTACGAGCAGTACTTC. Its protein is CASSFGTASYEQYF. Together with reference TRBV7-2 and TRBJ2-7, the CDR3 gives the full variable domain: GAGVSQSPSNKVTEKGKDVELRCDPISGHTALYWYRQSLGQGLEFLIYFQGNSAPDKSGLPSDRFSAERTGGSVSTLTIQRTQQEDSAVYLCASSFGTASYEQYFGPGTRLTVT.